Sequencing of this TCR beta chain was carried out in a study of blood T cell repertoires in COVID-19. Study as a whole: Sites in the United States, Italy and Spain provided acute and convalescent COVID-19 samples.

After removal of 10 bases from V and 9 bases from J, the junction contained 16 bases not matched to a gene. Germline CDR1 and CDR2: KGHSH and LQKENI. There are 16 residues in the CDR3. The protocol was immunoSEQ multiplex PCR, while the TCRdb copy is restricted to in-frame clones and leaves out a portion. The sample contains around 60,000 clones, 88% of which appear only once. The rearrangement uses TRBV18 and TRBJ1-6, with 9 bases identical to TRBD1. This receptor was taken from a man in his forties or fifties with active COVID-19. What was sequenced was peripheral blood. CDR3 bases: TGTGCCATCGACGGCAAAGGGGGACAGGGTTCTTCACCCCTCCACTTT. Encoded protein: CAIDGKGGQGSSPLHF.